These 21 T cell receptor beta chains were all obtained from the same sample, sequenced in a study of T cell responses to AZD1222 COVID-19 vaccine. Sequencing was performed with immunoSEQ multiplex PCR; in TCRdb, only in-frame clones are kept and a portion is missing. The sample has about 97,000 clones; roughly 90% are singletons. The specimen was peripheral blood, collected on day 0 of AZD1222 vaccination. These receptors were collected from an adult in good health.

This clone was recorded a few times. The CDR3: CASSSIVNTEAFF. The CDR3 coding sequence is TGTGCCAGCAGCTCCATTGTGAACACTGAAGCTTTCTTT. V is TRBV11-2 and J is TRBJ1-1; D remains ambiguous. CDR1 is SGHAT and CDR2 is FQNNGV in the germline V gene. The CDR3 runs 13 residues. Deletions cut 4 bases from V and 0 bases from J, with 6 bases between.

The chain employs TRBV6-1 and TRBJ2-1; TRBD2 matches 11 bases. CDR1 is MNHNS and CDR2 is SASEGT in the germline V gene. Losses at the gene ends were 2 bases for V and 2 bases for J; bases not matched to a gene: 2. The CDR3 length is 16 residues. The CDR3 loop reads CASSEISGGAYNEQFF. CDR3 in DNA: TGTGCCAGCAGTGAAATTAGCGGGGGGGCCTACAATGAGCAGTTCTTC.

The J gene is TRBJ1-3, the V gene TRBV9; D unresolved. V lost 0 bases and J lost 6, with 7 bases in between. The germline CDR1 and CDR2 sequences are SGDLS and YYNGEE. The CDR3 extends over 13 amino acids. The CDR3 DNA reads as TGTGCCAGCAGCGTAGCTGATGAAAACACCATATATTTT. Its protein product is CASSVADENTIYF.

This chain joins TRBV18 and TRBJ1-1; D is ambiguous. Germline V gives CDR1 KGHSH, CDR2 LQKENI. CDR3 length: 14 residues. V was shortened by 3 bases and J by 1 base, with 9 bases between the two germline ends. The CDR3 spells CASSPVVSNTEAFF. The CDR3 DNA reads TGTGCCAGCTCACCGGTCGTTTCGAACACTGAAGCTTTCTTT.

This clone was seen a handful of times. V is TRBV5-1 and J is TRBJ2-2; no clear D gene. The germline gives CDR1 SGHRS, CDR2 YFSETQ. The ends were cut back, 0 bases at V and 6 bases at J, with 12 bases in the middle. This CDR3 is built from 15 residues. The CDR3 DNA follows: TGCGCCAGCAGCTTGGTACCGAGTGGCGCCGGGGAGCTGTTTTTT. Residues: CASSLVPSGAGELFF.

The chain has TRBV10-1 and TRBJ2-2, with TRBD1 identical over 7 bases. CDR3 size: 13 residues. Germline V gives CDR1 WNHNN, CDR2 SYGVQD (reference sequence). V gave up 6 bases and J gave up 6 bases; unmatched junction bases: 4. CDR3 nucleotides: TGCGCCAGCAGAGCGACAGGGTCCGGGGAGCTGTTTTTT. Amino acids: CASRATGSGELFF.

CDR3 bases: TGCAGTGTCGTTGATGTCGAGACCCAGTACTTC. This gives the protein CSVVDVETQYF. The V call is TRBV20-1, the J call TRBJ2-5; D gene ambiguous. Germline CDR1 is DFQATT and CDR2 is SNEGSKA (reference sequence). V gave up 7 bases and J gave up 5 bases, with 11 bases separating them. The CDR3 spans 11 residues.

The rearrangement joins TRBV5-1 to TRBJ1-6; no firm D call. V lost 3 bases and J lost 8, with 15 bases in between. Germline V lookup: CDR1 SGHRS, CDR2 YFSETQ. The CDR3 has 15 amino acids. The DNA of the CDR3 is TGCGCCAGCAGCTCTGGGTCGAATGATTATTCACCCCTCCACTTT. Protein sequence: CASSSGSNDYSPLHF.

The chain uses TRBV7-9 and TRBJ1-1; D remains ambiguous. The CDR3 is made up of 16 amino acids. V was clipped by 1 base and J by 1 base, with 13 bases between them. Germline loops: CDR1 SEHNR, CDR2 FQNEAQ (reference sequence). In DNA, the CDR3 is TGTGCCAGCAGCTTAGGAATGACCCTCCCGAACACTGAAGCTTTCTTT. It codes for CASSLGMTLPNTEAFF.

This clone was counted once. The chain carries TRBV19 and TRBJ1-2; no reliable D call. In germline, CDR1 is LNHDA, CDR2 SQIVND (reference sequence). The length of the CDR3 is 12 residues. V was trimmed by 2 bases and J by 7 bases, leaving 8 bases between them. The CDR3 is CASSINEVGYTF. Here the CDR3 DNA reads TGTGCCAGTAGTATAAACGAAGTTGGCTACACCTTC.

The chain links TRBV4-1 to TRBJ1-2; tentative D call: TRBD1 (5 bases). Germline values: CDR1 MGHRA, CDR2 YSYEKL. The V end was cut by 1 base, the J end by 2 bases, with 11 bases between. The CDR3 loop spans 15 amino acids. The CDR3 coding sequence is TGCGCCAGCAGCCAAGGCAGGGACCTAAACTATGGCTACACCTTC. Encoded protein: CASSQGRDLNYGYTF.

This chain uses TRBV11-3 with TRBJ1-2; 10 bases map to TRBD1. The CDR3 consists of 15 residues. The trim removed 5 bases at V and 3 bases at J, leaving 6 bases unmatched. The germline CDR1 and CDR2 sequences are SGHNT and YENEEA. CDR3 in amino acids: CASSTYGTGDYGYTF. For the CDR3, the DNA is TGTGCCAGCAGCACTTACGGGACAGGGGACTATGGCTACACCTTC.

The chain recombines TRBV30 with TRBJ1-2; D is ambiguous. The V gene lost 4 bases and the J gene lost 3 bases, with 15 bases spanning the gap. Germline V lookup: CDR1 GTSNPN, CDR2 SVGIG (reference sequence). The CDR3 is 14 amino acids. For the CDR3, the DNA is TGTGCCTGGAATTACTTGAGGAGTGACTATGGCTACACCTTC. It codes for CAWNYLRSDYGYTF.

This chain joins TRBV27 and TRBJ1-2; 7 nucleotides match TRBD1. CDR3 length equals 14 residues. V shed 6 bases and J 2 bases; nucleotides not matched to a gene: 6. Germline-derived CDR1 and CDR2 are MNHEY and SMNVEV (reference sequence). The CDR3 region is CASSMGGQNYGYTF. The CDR3 DNA sequence: TGTGCCAGCAGCATGGGGGGACAGAACTATGGCTACACCTTC.

This rearrangement joins TRBV5-5 to TRBJ1-1, with D maybe TRBD1 (5 bases). The V gene's germline CDR1 is SGHKS and CDR2 YYEKEE (reference sequence). V lost 4 bases to trimming and J lost 8 bases, with 24 bases between them. CDR3 length equals 16 residues. The DNA for the CDR3 is TGTGCCAGCAGCCGTGGTATGGGGACGGAAGGCACGGAAGCTTTCTTT. As protein: CASSRGMGTEGTEAFF.

This clone has more than one count but fewer than ten. The rearrangement joins TRBV30 to TRBJ2-3, with TRBD1 matching over 11 bases. CDR3 length equals 15 residues. The V gene's germline CDR1 is GTSNPN and CDR2 SVGIG (reference sequence). Trimming removed 5 bases from V and 2 bases from J; junction bases left unmatched: 6. The CDR3 DNA is TGTGCCTGGGACTGGACAGGGGGCGACACAGATACGCAGTATTTT. Its protein product is CAWDWTGGDTDTQYF.

The chain carries TRBV18 and TRBJ1-2, with 9 positions matching TRBD1. Germline CDR1 KGHSH, CDR2 LQKENI. V lost 6 bases and J lost 8; bases outside the gene matches: 13. The CDR3 length is 15 residues. The CDR3 sequence is CASSGYTGQGSGYTF. DNA for the CDR3: TGTGCCAGCTCGGGTTATACGGGACAGGGTTCCGGCTACACCTTC.

This clone was observed a single time. The J gene is TRBJ2-3, the V gene TRBV7-2; 7 bases fit TRBD1. Germline V gives CDR1 SGHTA, CDR2 FQGNSA. The length of the CDR3 is 16 residues. The V gene end was trimmed by 1 base and the J gene end by 2 bases; junction bases not matched to a gene: 6. Written as DNA, the CDR3 is TGTGCCAGCAGCTTAGGGTCCGGGACAGCCACAGATACGCAGTATTTT. It translates to CASSLGSGTATDTQYF. The whole variable domain, filled in from reference TRBV7-2 and TRBJ2-3, reads GAGVSQSPSNKVTEKGKDVELRCDPISGHTALYWYRQSLGQGLEFLIYFQGNSAPDKSGLPSDRFSAERTGGSVSTLTIQRTQQEDSAVYLCASSLGSGTATDTQYFGPGTRLTVL.

This clone was seen a few times. V and J are TRBV12-3 or TRBV12-4 and TRBJ2-7; no clear D. The CDR3 is 13 residues long. V lost 4 bases and J lost 6, with 13 bases in between. Written as DNA, the CDR3 is TGTGCCAGCAGTTCCTACACCATAGCCGAGCAGTACTTC. This codes for CASSSYTIAEQYF.

V and J are TRBV5-1 and TRBJ2-6, with 7 bases lining up with TRBD1. Germline V lookup: CDR1 SGHRS, CDR2 YFSETQ. With 5 bases clipped from V and 0 bases from J, the junction kept 8 bases outside the gene matches. This CDR3 comprises 17 residues. CDR3 sequence (DNA): TGCGCCAGCAGTAGGGACAGTTCCACCTCTGGGGCCAACGTCCTGACTTTC. This gives the protein CASSRDSSTSGANVLTF. The variable domain in full, with the rest retrieved from reference TRBV5-1 and TRBJ2-6, is KAGVTQTPRYLIKTRGQQVTLSCSPISGHRSVSWYQQTPGQGLQFLFEYFSETQRNKGNFPGRFSGRQFSNSRSEMNVSTLELGDSALYLCASSRDSSTSGANVLTFGAGSRLTVL.

A single count supports this clone. J is TRBJ1-6 and V is TRBV19; D not certain. Germline-derived CDR1 and CDR2 are LNHDA and SQIVND (reference sequence). This CDR3 has 13 amino acids. V lost 4 bases and J 10 bases, leaving 11 bases between the germline ends. Written as DNA, the CDR3 is TGTGCCAGTAGTACCCCCCCACGGTCACCCCTCCACTTT. This codes for CASSTPPRSPLHF.